This record concerns one TCR beta chain sequence. One junction end disagrees with the germline gene, perhaps due to a read error. Investigators profiled TCR beta VDJ and CDR3 from genomic DNA template. From the reads, TCRdb called clonotypes with MiXCR, one entry per CDR3 protein. The sample shows 400,000 to 500,000 distinct CDR3 sequences, 65% to 75% of them seen only once. Germline values: CDR1 SGHTA, CDR2 FQGNSA. The length of the CDR3 is 13 residues. This entry comes from a study of CD8+CD57+ T cells in acquired aplastic anemia. The chain is built from TRBV7-2 and TRBJ2-7, with D maybe TRBD1 (5 bases). The sequencing input was sorted CD4+, CD8+, or CD8+CD57+ T cells (not recorded which) from PBMCs. This sequence was found in a human donor in good health, serving as a control. The CDR3 spells CSSSLDSGDEQYF. CDR3 bases: TGTTCCAGCAGCTTAGACAGTGGCGACGAGCAGTACTTC. Looking up the rest from reference TRBV7-2 and TRBJ2-7 gives the full variable domain: GAGVSQSPSNKVTEKGKDVELRCDPISGHTALYWYRQSLGQGLEFLIYFQGNSAPDKSGLPSDRFSAERTGGSVSTLTIQRTQQEDSAVYLCSSSLDSGDEQYFGPGTRLTVT.